This note documents a single TCR beta chain sequence. Its antigen is not identified. At the DNA level, this CDR3 is encoded by other sequences in the same sample as well. These data come from a study of shared clonotypes between healthy human individuals. Study-level findings and limits: About 5% of naive CD4 clonotypes were shared across several donors. Large sequencing depth failed to make sorted-subset sequencing complete, rarefaction showed. Specimens sampled were limited to blood, with tissue repertoires likely differing.

Naive CD8 cells, CD45RO-negative and positively selected for CCR7, excluded terminally differentiated effector memory CD45RA+ cells. Healthy and HIV-negative, the adult donors had no recent acute infections or vaccinations. Germline values: CDR1 SGHAT, CDR2 FQNNGV. The J segment lost 3 bases and the V segment lost 4 bases, leaving 2 bases of the junction unmatched. The CDR3 runs 13 residues. Profiling relied on immunoSEQ multiplex PCR, and the TCRdb table lists in-frame clones only, not all of them. The repertoire consists of some 1,900,000 clones, with approximately 95% occurring once and the leading ten covering roughly 1%.

Material for sequencing was naive CD8+ T cells sorted from blood. This clonotype originated in a man aged 18 to 35 in good health. This chain links TRBV11-2 with TRBJ2-7, with TRBD1 identical over 8 bases. The CDR3 coding sequence is TGTGCCAGCAGCTACGGACAGGGCTACGAGCAGTACTTC. Its protein is CASSYGQGYEQYF.